The next 30 T cell receptor beta chains were all read from a single sample in a study of blood T cell repertoires in COVID-19. TCRdb's copy holds only in-frame clones and misses some; the assay was immunoSEQ multiplex PCR. The sample includes over 120,000 clones, about nine tenths of them seen just once. The sequencing input was PBMCs or T cells enriched from blood (not recorded which). These receptors originate from a man aged 60-69 years who had recovered from COVID-19.

The V and J genes are TRBV7-2 and TRBJ2-1; 9 bases align to TRBD2. In germline, CDR1 is SGHTA, CDR2 FQGNSA. The junction had 10 bases not matched to a gene; V was cut back by 5 bases and J by 2 bases. CDR3 length equals 17 residues. CDR3 bases: TGTGCCAGCAGCATTAGCGGGAGTAGGACCCCCTACAATGAGCAGTTCTTC. Translated: CASSISGSRTPYNEQFF.

The rearrangement links TRBV15 to TRBJ2-3; D call uncertain. The V and J ends lost 1 base and 0 bases respectively, with 14 bases between them. The CDR3 has 17 residues. Per germline, CDR1 LNHNV and CDR2 YYDKDF (reference sequence). CDR3: CATSRGFGQTSTDTQYF. The CDR3 DNA reads TGTGCCACCAGCAGAGGTTTCGGCCAGACTAGCACAGATACGCAGTATTTT.

The rearrangement joins TRBV7-9 to TRBJ2-7; D is perhaps TRBD1 (6 bases). Trimming left V 5 bases short and J 0 bases short, with 11 bases between. CDR3 length: 14 amino acids. The germline CDR1 and CDR2 sequences are SEHNR and FQNEAQ (reference sequence). The CDR3 loop is CASSPSTGSYEQYF. The CDR3 DNA reads TGTGCCAGCAGCCCGTCGACAGGCTCCTACGAGCAGTACTTC.

This chain uses TRBV7-9 with TRBJ1-2; 7 positions match TRBD1. The CDR3 has 16 residues. Germline CDR1 reads SEHNR; CDR2 reads FQNEAQ (reference sequence). The J segment lost 2 bases and the V segment lost 4 bases, leaving 10 bases of the junction unmatched. CDR3 loop: CASSSPEEGANYGYTF. CDR3 nucleotides: TGTGCCAGCAGCTCCCCGGAGGAGGGGGCGAACTATGGCTACACCTTC.

Remarks on this clone: At one boundary the junction diverges from the germline segment, which might be a read error. The CDR3 loop reads CASSGQGNSEAFF. The CDR3 bases are TGTGCCAGCAGCGGACAGGGGAACTCTGAAGCTTTCTTT. The rearrangement joins TRBV2 to TRBJ1-1; the match to TRBD1 covers 9 bases. The CDR3 runs 13 residues. Germline assignment: CDR1 SNHLY and CDR2 FYNNEI.

V usage is TRBV5-4 and J usage is TRBJ2-7; 8 positions match TRBD1. This CDR3 region has 16 residues. With V trimmed by 4 bases and J by 6 bases, 15 bases remained unmatched. Germline V gives CDR1 SGHNT, CDR2 YYREEE (reference sequence). This CDR3 is CASSLSGNRGEAEQYF. The DNA for the CDR3 is TGTGCCAGCAGCCTTTCGGGGAACAGGGGGGAGGCCGAGCAGTACTTC.

This clone has just one count. This rearrangement joins TRBV5-1 to TRBJ1-2; a possible D gene is TRBD1 (6 bases). V dropped 4 bases and J dropped 3 bases, with 16 bases sitting between them. This CDR3 is built from 15 residues. Per germline, CDR1 SGHRS and CDR2 YFSETQ. CDR3 sequence reads: CASSPRGGRDYGYTF. CDR3 sequence (DNA): TGCGCCAGCAGCCCGCGGGGGGGCAGGGACTATGGCTACACCTTC.

To note about this clone: The junction differs from germline at one of its ends, possibly a read error. V gene TRBV18 combines with J gene TRBJ2-3; TRBD2 agrees at 7 bases. CDR1 is KGHSH and CDR2 is LQKENI in the germline V gene. CDR3 length equals 14 residues. The CDR3: CASSPLARRDTQYF. CDR3 sequence (DNA): TGTGCCAGCTCGCCACTAGCGAGACGAGATACGCAGTATTTT. Looking up the rest from reference TRBV18 and TRBJ2-3 gives the full variable domain: NAGVMQNPRHLVRRRGQEARLRCSPMKGHSHVYWYRQLPEEGLKFMVYLQKENIIDESGMPKERFSAEFPKEGPSILRIQQVVRGDSAAYFCASSPLARRDTQYFGPGTRLTVL.

This chain connects TRBV5-1 to TRBJ2-7, with no clear D. Trimming took 2 bases from V and 6 from J, leaving 3 bases between them. This CDR3 region has 10 residues. Germline V CDR1 and CDR2: SGHRS, YFSETQ. The CDR3 reads CASSFSEQYF. CDR3 DNA sequence: TGCGCCAGCAGCTTCTCCGAGCAGTACTTC.

The rearrangement links TRBV6-5 to TRBJ1-4, with a possible D match to TRBD1 (5 bases). Germline V lookup: CDR1 MNHEY, CDR2 SVGAGI. The CDR3 spans 14 residues. The V end lost 6 bases, the J end lost 8 bases, and 16 bases lay between the germline ends. The CDR3 here is CASSTRGVWEKLFF. CDR3 nucleotide sequence: TGTGCCAGCAGCACAAGGGGTGTTTGGGAAAAACTGTTTTTT.

The rearrangement joins TRBV4-1 to TRBJ2-1; tentative D call: TRBD2 (6 bases). V was trimmed by 0 bases and J by 8 bases, leaving 23 bases between them. The length of the CDR3 is 18 residues. CDR1 and CDR2 from the germline V gene are MGHRA and YSYEKL. The CDR3 coding sequence is TGCGCCAGCAGCCAAGATCACCGCAGGAGGGGATTTTCCGATGAGCAGTTCTTC. Protein sequence: CASSQDHRRRGFSDEQFF.

This chain joins TRBV6-5 and TRBJ1-1, with 7 bases lining up with TRBD1. CDR1 and CDR2 from the germline V gene are MNHEY and SVGAGI. Losses at the gene ends were 8 bases for V and 2 bases for J; bases not matched to a gene: 5. This CDR3 is 13 amino acids long. The CDR3 region is CASEGQTNTEAFF. CDR3 nucleotides: TGTGCCAGCGAGGGACAGACCAACACTGAAGCTTTCTTT.

V usage is TRBV5-1 and J usage is TRBJ2-5; 8 bases are a match to TRBD2. CDR1 and CDR2 from the germline V gene are SGHRS and YFSETQ. The V segment lost 3 bases and the J segment 5 bases; nucleotides outside the gene matches: 9. This CDR3 comprises 15 residues. CDR3 amino acids: CASSSGSGGGETQYF. For the CDR3, the DNA is TGCGCCAGCAGCTCAGGGAGCGGGGGTGGGGAGACCCAGTACTTC. The whole variable domain, remainder taken from reference TRBV5-1 and TRBJ2-5, is KAGVTQTPRYLIKTRGQQVTLSCSPISGHRSVSWYQQTPGQGLQFLFEYFSETQRNKGNFPGRFSGRQFSNSRSEMNVSTLELGDSALYLCASSSGSGGGETQYFGPGTRLLVL.

The chain combines TRBV6-5 with TRBJ2-7, with 7 bases aligning to TRBD2. The J segment lost 2 bases and the V segment lost 7 bases, leaving 8 bases of the junction unmatched. CDR3 length equals 14 residues. Germline V CDR1 and CDR2: MNHEY, SVGAGI. In DNA, the CDR3 is TGTGCCAGCATCGGACTAGAGAGACCCTACGAGCAGTACTTC. Residues: CASIGLERPYEQYF.

This chain uses TRBV30 with TRBJ1-5, with D possibly matching TRBD1 (6 bases). Germline CDR1 is GTSNPN and CDR2 is SVGIG (reference sequence). CDR3 length: 14 amino acids. Between the trimmed V and J ends, which lost 5 bases and 9 bases, there was a span of 20 bases. The CDR3 DNA reads as TGTGCCTGGGGATCGGGACAATCCAATTTGCCCCAGCATTTT. Translated: CAWGSGQSNLPQHF.

The V and J genes are TRBV19 and TRBJ2-5; 12 bases align to TRBD2. The CDR3 covers 13 residues. Unmatched junction bases numbered 4, after V lost 10 bases and J lost 4 bases. The germline V gene encodes CDR1 LNHDA and CDR2 SQIVND (reference sequence). The CDR3 DNA follows: TGTGCCACTAGCGGGAGGGCCGGAGAGACCCAGTACTTC. Its translation is CATSGRAGETQYF.

The chain has TRBV19 and TRBJ1-2; D is perhaps TRBD1 (5 bases). Trimming stripped 1 base from V and 4 bases from J, with 10 bases between. Per the germline V gene, CDR1 is LNHDA and CDR2 is SQIVND (reference sequence). The CDR3 has 14 amino acids. CDR3 DNA: TGTGCCAGTAGTATAGGGGGCCAAGGCTATGGCTACACCTTC. It specifies CASSIGGQGYGYTF.

CDR3 sequence: CASSLGENGYTF. DNA for the CDR3: TGTGCCAGCAGCTTAGGGGAGAATGGCTACACCTTC. The chain employs TRBV11-2 and TRBJ1-2; D is unresolved. The CDR3 extends over 12 amino acids. Germline V lookup: CDR1 SGHAT, CDR2 FQNNGV. The V end was cut by 1 base, the J end by 6 bases, with 6 bases between.

This clone was detected once. This chain links TRBV7-8 with TRBJ1-4; perhaps TRBD1 as D (6 bases). With 2 bases removed from V and 8 bases from J, the gap between germline ends came to 15 bases. Germline V gene lookup returns CDR1 SGHVS and CDR2 FQNEAQ. The CDR3 is made up of 15 amino acids. The CDR3 coding sequence is TGTGCCAGCAGCTTATACAGGGCAGGTGGGGAAAAACTGTTTTTT. Translation: CASSLYRAGGEKLFF.

This clone was picked up one time. The V call is TRBV28, the J call TRBJ2-1; 10 bases line up with TRBD2. This CDR3 contains 14 residues. The V and J ends lost 6 bases and 4 bases, in that order; junction bases with no gene match: 3. Germline assignment: CDR1 MDHEN and CDR2 SYDVKM. The CDR3 is CASRTSGAYNEQFF. The CDR3 region has the DNA TGTGCCAGCAGAACTAGCGGGGCTTACAATGAGCAGTTCTTC.

This chain connects TRBV15 to TRBJ2-1; a possible D gene is TRBD1 (7 bases). The germline V and J ends were trimmed by 4 bases and 5 bases, with 15 bases remaining between them. The CDR3 length is 15 residues. Germline V gene data show CDR1 as LNHNV and CDR2 as YYDKDF (reference sequence). The chain's CDR3 is CATSNWGDSNNEQFF. Here the CDR3 DNA reads TGTGCCACCAGCAACTGGGGGGACAGCAACAATGAGCAGTTCTTC. The full variable domain, in which reference TRBV15 and TRBJ2-1 provide the parts outside the CDR3, is DAMVIQNPRYQVTQFGKPVTLSCSQTLNHNVMYWYQQKSSQAPKLLFHYYDKDFNNEADTPDNFQSRRPNTSFCFLDIRSPGLGDTAMYLCATSNWGDSNNEQFFGPGTRLTVL.

The chain is built from TRBV19 and TRBJ2-1; 7 nucleotides align to TRBD2. The J segment lost 2 bases and the V segment lost 1 base, leaving 5 bases of the junction unmatched. The germline V gene encodes CDR1 LNHDA and CDR2 SQIVND (reference sequence). The CDR3 covers 16 residues. The chain's CDR3 is CASSIGYGRTYNEQFF. As DNA, the CDR3 is TGTGCCAGTAGTATAGGGTACGGGAGGACCTACAATGAGCAGTTCTTC.

The rearrangement links TRBV19 to TRBJ2-5; D may be TRBD1 (5 bases). The CDR3 sequence is 14 residues long. Germline CDR1 reads LNHDA; CDR2 reads SQIVND (reference sequence). Deletions cut 3 bases from V and 3 bases from J, with 11 bases between. The CDR3 bases are TGTGCCAGTAGTATGATCCAGGGTGAAGAGACCCAGTACTTC. Translated: CASSMIQGEETQYF.

The chain is built from TRBV28 and TRBJ1-6; 7 bases match TRBD1. This CDR3 has 16 residues. Germline V gene lookup returns CDR1 MDHEN and CDR2 SYDVKM. The ends lost 3 bases at V and 7 bases at J; junction bases unmatched: 9. CDR3 in DNA: TGTGCCAGCAGTTTCCTGTCAGGGACAGTAAATTCACCCCTCCACTTT. Residues: CASSFLSGTVNSPLHF.

V usage is TRBV19 and J usage is TRBJ2-4, with a weak D call TRBD1 (6 bases). V dropped 4 bases and J dropped 1 base, with 8 bases sitting between them. CDR1 and CDR2 (germline): LNHDA, SQIVND (reference sequence). The CDR3 contains 14 residues. In DNA, the CDR3 is TGTGCCAGTAGTAACAGGGTCGCCAAAAACATTCAGTACTTC. This codes for CASSNRVAKNIQYF.

The V call is TRBV7-9, the J call TRBJ2-1; D is possibly TRBD2 (7 bases). From germline, CDR1 is SEHNR and CDR2 FQNEAQ (reference sequence). This CDR3 comprises 14 residues. The germline V and J ends were trimmed by 3 bases and 5 bases, with 11 bases remaining between them. The CDR3 nucleotides read TGTGCCAGCAGCTTTTCGGGGGGCCACAATGAGCAGTTCTTC. Residues: CASSFSGGHNEQFF.

V and J are TRBV27 and TRBJ1-2, with D possibly being TRBD1 (5 bases). V was cut by 6 bases and J by 0 bases, with 17 bases left in between. Looked up from germline, CDR1 is MNHEY and CDR2 is SMNVEV (reference sequence). This CDR3 region has 16 residues. CDR3 region: CASSPGGVEANYGYTF. The CDR3 nucleotides are TGTGCCAGCAGCCCGGGGGGGGTCGAGGCTAACTATGGCTACACCTTC.

J is TRBJ2-5 and V is TRBV4-1; 8 bases fit TRBD2. The junction had 6 bases not matched to a gene; V was cut back by 4 bases and J by 5 bases. Per germline, CDR1 MGHRA and CDR2 YSYEKL. The CDR3 extends over 14 amino acids. This chain's CDR3 is CASSRWREVETQYF. The CDR3 DNA is TGCGCCAGCAGCCGGTGGCGGGAGGTCGAGACCCAGTACTTC.

V and J are TRBV2 and TRBJ2-4, with TRBD2 as a possible D gene (6 bases). V was pared by 6 bases and J by 0 bases, with 18 bases between. This CDR3 has 17 residues. Germline V gives CDR1 SNHLY, CDR2 FYNNEI. CDR3 residues: CASSRDRLVLAKNIQYF. In DNA form, the CDR3 reads TGTGCCAGCAGCCGAGATCGACTAGTCTTAGCCAAAAACATTCAGTACTTC.

The V and J genes are TRBV18 and TRBJ1-2; 7 bases are a match to TRBD1. With 8 bases clipped from V and 8 bases from J, the junction kept 14 bases outside the gene matches. This CDR3 has 14 amino acids. Germline V gene data show CDR1 as KGHSH and CDR2 as LQKENI. For the CDR3, the DNA is TGTGCCAGCACCCTCGACAGGGTGGCTGGAGGCTACACCTTC. This gives the protein CASTLDRVAGGYTF.